The TCR beta chain under discussion was sequenced for a study of lymphopenia after photon versus proton radiotherapy. Worth noting for this clone: The antigen is unknown.

The ends were cut back, 2 bases at V and 1 base at J, with 4 bases in the middle. Germline V lookup: CDR1 MNHEY, CDR2 SVGAGI. The CDR3 totals 13 residues. Study-level points and caveats: Authors raise, but do not show, better survival with proton therapy. Post-nadir TCR diversity decline inversely tracked overall survival among those who died. Oligoclonal CD8+ Temra expansion after nadir drove photon patients' diversity drop. Relative stability marked proton patients; photon patients lost diversity and naive cells.

TCRdb's copy holds only in-frame clones and misses some; the assay was immunoSEQ multiplex PCR. This sample has about 20,000 clones, with less than 90% found just once. This clonotype originated in a man between 65 and 79 years old with pancreatic cancer. The rearrangement joins TRBV6-5 to TRBJ2-3; D is unclear. The starting material was peripheral blood, obtained from a patient treated with proton-based radiotherapy. The CDR3 sequence: CASSYEGTDTQYF. For the CDR3, the DNA is TGTGCCAGCAGTTACGAGGGCACAGATACGCAGTATTTT.